The 18 T cell receptor beta chains below come from one sample, sequenced in a study of OX40 agonist ivuxolimab in advanced cancers. Sequenced by immunoSEQ multiplex PCR; TCRdb stores in-frame clones only, minus some. The table includes roughly 50,000 clones, 85% to 90% detected once. The source material was CD4+ or CD8+ T cells sorted from blood, sampled in a trial of the OX40 agonist ivuxolimab. These receptors all stem from an adult with an advanced solid tumor such as melanoma, head and neck, liver or kidney cancer.

The chain employs TRBV7-9 and TRBJ1-1; TRBD1 might be the D (5 bases). This CDR3 spans 18 amino acids. Germline V gene sequence: CDR1 SEHNR, CDR2 FQNEAQ (reference sequence). V gave up 5 bases and J gave up 1 base, with 23 bases separating them. In DNA, the CDR3 is TGTGCCAGCAGCCTCCTCACGTCGGGACGGGCTCCGAACACTGAAGCTTTCTTT. Encoded protein: CASSLLTSGRAPNTEAFF.

The chain recombines TRBV4-3 with TRBJ1-1; no reliable D call. This CDR3 region has 15 residues. Trimming removed 0 bases from V and 0 bases from J, with 8 bases in between. Germline V lookup: CDR1 LGHNA, CDR2 YSLEER. The CDR3 is CASSQEGDMNTEAFF. The CDR3 DNA sequence: TGCGCCAGCAGCCAAGAAGGAGATATGAACACTGAAGCTTTCTTT.

CDR3 in amino acids: CASSPLAGGADTQYF. The CDR3 DNA follows: TGTGCCAGCAGTCCGCTAGCGGGAGGAGCAGATACGCAGTATTTT. The chain employs TRBV6-5 and TRBJ2-3, with 11 bases that match TRBD2. The J segment lost 4 bases and the V segment lost 5 bases, leaving 5 bases of the junction unmatched. Looked up from germline, CDR1 is MNHEY and CDR2 is SVGAGI. The CDR3 spans 15 residues.

The chain combines TRBV25-1 with TRBJ2-5; no clear D gene. V was trimmed by 5 bases and J by 7 bases, leaving 11 bases between them. CDR1 is MGHDK and CDR2 is SYGVNS in the germline V gene. This CDR3 is 12 amino acids long. The CDR3: CASSLPMGTQYF. The CDR3 DNA reads TGTGCCAGCAGTTTGCCGATGGGGACCCAGTACTTC.

The chain couples TRBV4-1 to TRBJ1-1, with D possibly matching TRBD1 (5 bases). Trimming removed 1 base at V and 1 base at J, with 16 bases between. The CDR3 runs to 17 residues. Germline V gene sequence: CDR1 MGHRA, CDR2 YSYEKL. This chain's CDR3 is CASSQARQQTKNTEAFF. In DNA, the CDR3 is TGCGCCAGCAGCCAAGCCAGACAGCAGACAAAGAACACTGAAGCTTTCTTT.

By its share, this clone is medium-sized. The CDR3 DNA reads TGTGCCAGCAGCCAAGAGTTCGGGGAGGCCTACGAGCAGTACTTC. The encoded protein is CASSQEFGEAYEQYF. The rearrangement links TRBV4-2 to TRBJ2-7; D may be TRBD2 (6 bases). The CDR3 runs to 15 residues. V lost 0 bases and J lost 2, with 11 bases in between. Germline CDR1 and CDR2: LGHNA and YNFKEQ.

With respect to this clone: In this CDR3 the conserved last residue, phenylalanine or tryptophan, is missing, so a read error is likely. The limits of the CDR3 on the DNA are not certain, so only TCRdb's listed CDR3 is given. The rearrangement uses TRBV5-6 and TRBJ1-1. A total of 11 residues make up the CDR3, ends included. The germline gives CDR1 SGHDT, CDR2 YYEEEE. The chain's CDR3 is CASSLGTHYSL.

The chain has TRBV29-1 and TRBJ1-1; 8 nucleotides match TRBD1. CDR3 length: 13 amino acids. V lost 4 bases and J lost 3; bases outside the gene matches: 4. Germline loops: CDR1 SQVTM, CDR2 ANQGSEA. The CDR3 region is CSVGGTGHTEAFF. The CDR3 bases are TGCAGCGTTGGCGGGACAGGACACACTGAAGCTTTCTTT. Full variable domain (outside the CDR3, taken from reference TRBV29-1 and TRBJ1-1): SAVISQKPSRDICQRGTSLTIQCQVDSQVTMMFWYRQQPGQSLTLIATANQGSEATYESGFVIDKFPISRPNLTFSTLTVSNMSPEDSSIYLCSVGGTGHTEAFFGQGTRLTVV.

This rearrangement joins TRBV9 to TRBJ2-1; D remains ambiguous. The CDR3 totals 12 residues. Germline loops: CDR1 SGDLS, CDR2 YYNGEE. Between the trimmed V and J ends, which lost 3 bases and 8 bases, there was a span of 9 bases. CDR3 sequence (DNA): TGTGCCAGCAGCGCTTCAGGCGATGAGCAGTTCTTC. It specifies CASSASGDEQFF.

V gene TRBV4-3 combines with J gene TRBJ1-1; tentative D call: TRBD1 (6 bases). Trimming left V 4 bases short and J 5 bases short, with 11 bases between. Germline V gives CDR1 LGHNA, CDR2 YSLEER. The CDR3 runs to 13 residues. In DNA, the CDR3 is TGCGCCAGCAGCCCAAGGGGGGTTACTGAAGCTTTCTTT. This gives the protein CASSPRGVTEAFF.

This clone has only a few counts. This chain connects TRBV29-1 to TRBJ1-1; D gene ambiguous. Trimming pared 3 bases from V and 7 bases from J, leaving 6 bases between. The CDR3 covers 10 residues. Per the germline V gene, CDR1 is SQVTM and CDR2 is ANQGSEA. CDR3 sequence reads: CSVETVEAFF. CDR3 DNA sequence: TGCAGCGTTGAGACCGTTGAAGCTTTCTTT.

This clone has only one observation. J is TRBJ2-3 and V is TRBV4-3, with D maybe TRBD2 (5 bases). V gave up 0 bases and J gave up 2 bases, with 18 bases separating them. Germline CDR1 reads LGHNA; CDR2 reads YSLEER. The CDR3 totals 18 residues. CDR3: CASSQDGLAQRSTDTQYF. CDR3 in DNA: TGCGCCAGCAGCCAAGATGGGCTTGCACAGCGGTCCACAGATACGCAGTATTTT.

This clone was seen a few times. The rearrangement uses TRBV28 and TRBJ1-5, with a possible D match to TRBD1 (5 bases). Germline V CDR1 and CDR2: MDHEN, SYDVKM. V dropped 4 bases and J dropped 6 bases, with 10 bases sitting between them. The CDR3 loop spans 13 amino acids. DNA of the CDR3: TGTGCCAGCAGTTCGCGGGGCGTTCAGCCCCAGCATTTT. Translated, it gives CASSSRGVQPQHF.

V and J are TRBV15 and TRBJ2-3; 9 nucleotides align to TRBD2. The V gene's germline CDR1 is LNHNV and CDR2 YYDKDF (reference sequence). The V gene end was trimmed by 0 bases and the J gene end by 0 bases; junction bases not matched to a gene: 7. This CDR3 has 18 residues. This CDR3 is CATSRDHAGGYSTDTQYF. CDR3 DNA: TGTGCCACCAGCAGAGATCACGCGGGGGGGTATAGCACAGATACGCAGTATTTT.

The chain has TRBV19 and TRBJ2-1; no clear D gene. The CDR3 covers 13 residues. Between the trimmed V and J ends, which lost 6 bases and 5 bases, there was a span of 11 bases. CDR1 LNHDA and CDR2 SQIVND come from the germline V gene (reference sequence). The CDR3 sequence is CASSPGPNNEQFF. For the CDR3, the DNA is TGTGCCAGTAGCCCGGGCCCCAACAATGAGCAGTTCTTC.

This clone turned up a few times. The rearrangement links TRBV10-2 to TRBJ1-1; D uncertain. Per germline, CDR1 WSHSY and CDR2 SAAADI. This CDR3 contains 12 residues. The V end was cut by 2 bases, the J end by 5 bases, with 6 bases between. The CDR3, as DNA: TGCGCCAGCAGTGAGAGGCTGACTGAAGCTTTCTTT. The encoded protein is CASSERLTEAFF.

CDR3 residues: CASSLSWGSYGYTF. The CDR3, as DNA: TGTGCCAGCAGTTTGAGTTGGGGCAGCTATGGCTACACCTTC. V gene TRBV27 combines with J gene TRBJ1-2, with D possibly TRBD1 on 5 matching bases. With 3 bases removed from V and 4 bases from J, the gap between germline ends came to 12 bases. CDR1 is MNHEY and CDR2 is SMNVEV in the germline V gene (reference sequence). CDR3 length: 14 residues.

This rearrangement joins TRBV5-6 to TRBJ2-1; TRBD2 matches 9 bases. The CDR3 covers 12 residues. Germline trimming cut 5 bases from V and 10 bases from J; bases unmatched to any gene: 4. Germline CDR1 reads SGHDT; CDR2 reads YYEEEE. The CDR3 region is CASRLGTSEQFF. CDR3 nucleotide sequence: TGTGCCAGCAGGTTAGGGACTAGCGAGCAGTTCTTC. The whole variable domain, filled in from reference TRBV5-6 and TRBJ2-1, reads DAGVTQSPTHLIKTRGQQVTLRCSPKSGHDTVSWYQQALGQGPQFIFQYYEEEERQRGNFPDRFSGHQFPNYSSELNVNALLLGDSALYLCASRLGTSEQFFGPGTRLTVL.